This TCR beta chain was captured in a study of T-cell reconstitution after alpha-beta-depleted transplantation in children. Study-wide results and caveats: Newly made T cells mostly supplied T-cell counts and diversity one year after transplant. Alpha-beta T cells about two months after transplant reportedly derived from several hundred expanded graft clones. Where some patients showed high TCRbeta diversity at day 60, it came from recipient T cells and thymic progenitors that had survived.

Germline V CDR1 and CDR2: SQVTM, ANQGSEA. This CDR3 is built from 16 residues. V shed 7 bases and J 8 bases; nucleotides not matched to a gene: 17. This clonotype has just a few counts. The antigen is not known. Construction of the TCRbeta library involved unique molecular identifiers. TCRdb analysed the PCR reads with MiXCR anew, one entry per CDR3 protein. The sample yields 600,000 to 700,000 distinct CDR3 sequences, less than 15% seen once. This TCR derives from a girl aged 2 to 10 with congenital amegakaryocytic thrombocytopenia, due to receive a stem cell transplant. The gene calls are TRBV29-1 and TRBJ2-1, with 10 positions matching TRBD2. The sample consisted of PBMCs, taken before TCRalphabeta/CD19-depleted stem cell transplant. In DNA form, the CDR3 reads TGCAGCGCTACGAGGTGGCCTAGCGGGAGTCTGGATGAGCAGTTCTTC. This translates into CSATRWPSGSLDEQFF.